A selection of T cell receptor beta chains follows, all from one sample in a study of blood T cells in healthy people across ages. TCRdb independently ran MiXCR on the 5' RACE reads; one entry per CDR3 protein. The data hold 1 million or so distinct CDR3 sequences, with under 55% observed a single time. Sequenced: blood. Receptor source: an older woman in good health. Both conserved end residues are part of each CDR3. D genes are given only for firm matches. Rows may omit the clone size; those that give it use once, few, many or a size class.

CDR3nt,CDR3aa,d_gene,v_gene,j_gene,abundance
TGTGCCATCAGTGAGTCCGGGACTAGCGGGGGATCATCCTACGAGCAGTACTTC,CAISESGTSGGSSYEQYF,TRBD2,TRBV10-3,TRBJ2-7,.
TGTGCCATCAGAACAGGGGAGGGTCGCTACGAGCAGTACTTC,CAIRTGEGRYEQYF,.,TRBV10-3,TRBJ2-7,few
TGCAGCGCTGTACTATTTGCAACTAATGAAAAACTGTTTTTT,CSAVLFATNEKLFF,.,TRBV29-1,TRBJ1-4,few
TGTGCCAGCAGCCCGGGACAGGGTTTGAACACTGAAGCTTTCTTT,CASSPGQGLNTEAFF,TRBD1,TRBV3-1,TRBJ1-1,many
TGCAGCGTTGAGGGACAGACTAGCACAGATACGCAGTATTTT,CSVEGQTSTDTQYF,TRBD1,TRBV29-1,TRBJ2-3,few
TGTGCCAGCAGTGAAGAGGGGCAGCGCGCAGATACGCAGTATTTT,CASSEEGQRADTQYF,.,TRBV6-1,TRBJ2-3,.
TGCAGTGCTATCGAGACAGGGGGTTACGAGCAGTACTTC,CSAIETGGYEQYF,TRBD1,TRBV20-1,TRBJ2-7,few
TGCAGTGTTAGGGCCGTCAAAAGGAATGAGCAGTTCTTC,CSVRAVKRNEQFF,.,TRBV20-1,TRBJ2-1,few
TGTGCCAGCAACTCCCCCGGGGGATACTACACAGATACGCAGTATTTT,CASNSPGGYYTDTQYF,.,TRBV27,TRBJ2-3,few
TGTGCCAGCAGCCCTCGTGGAGCGGGTCACAATGAGCAGTTCTTC,CASSPRGAGHNEQFF,.,TRBV3-1,TRBJ2-1,.
TGCAGTGCTAGATCCCAGGGACTAGCGGGAGAAGAGACCCAGTACTTC,CSARSQGLAGEETQYF,TRBD2,TRBV20-1,TRBJ2-5,.
TGTGCCAGCAGCCGTTCCCAGGGACAGTTCTACGAGCAGTACTTC,CASSRSQGQFYEQYF,TRBD1,TRBV11-2,TRBJ2-7,few
TGTGCCGTGACACCTTATTCTGGGGCCAACGTCCTGACTTTC,CAVTPYSGANVLTF,.,TRBV12-3/TRBV12-4,TRBJ2-6,.
TGCGCCAGCAGCCAAGTGGACATGATCTCCTACAATGAGCAGTTCTTC,CASSQVDMISYNEQFF,.,TRBV4-1,TRBJ2-1,.
TGTGCCAGCAGTCAACCCCCAGGGGCCAGCACCGGGGAGCTGTTTTTT,CASSQPPGASTGELFF,.,TRBV7-9,TRBJ2-2,.
TGTGCCAGCAGCTTATATCGGACAGGGGGATACGAGCAGTACTTC,CASSLYRTGGYEQYF,TRBD1,TRBV7-2,TRBJ2-7,.
TGCAGCGCCCATGGGCTAGCGGGAGCCTGGACAGATACGCAGTATTTT,CSAHGLAGAWTDTQYF,TRBD2,TRBV29-1,TRBJ2-3,few
TGTGCCAGCAGCTTAGGGACATGGCAGGCCCCCGGGGAGCTGTTTTTT,CASSLGTWQAPGELFF,.,TRBV7-6,TRBJ2-2,.
TGTGCCAGCAGTCCCCGCAGTGGGGGACAGGGGGCTGAAGAGCAGTACTTC,CASSPRSGGQGAEEQYF,TRBD1,TRBV12-3/TRBV12-4,TRBJ2-5,.
TGTGCCAGCAGCTTGGGCAGGGGCTCCACAGATACGCAGTATTTT,CASSLGRGSTDTQYF,.,TRBV7-9,TRBJ2-3,few
TGTGCCACTCGAACTAGTTACGAGCAGTACTTC,CATRTSYEQYF,.,TRBV10-3,TRBJ2-7,few
TGTGCCAGCAGCTTAGGGGACGGTGAGCAGTTCTTC,CASSLGDGEQFF,.,TRBV7-9,TRBJ2-1,.
TGTGCCAGCAGCCGACTCCCAGACCCAGATACGCAGTATTTT,CASSRLPDPDTQYF,.,TRBV12-3/TRBV12-4,TRBJ2-3,.
TGTGCCAGCAGCCCCGTCTCGGCAGCCCTAGCTGATGAGCAGTTCTTC,CASSPVSAALADEQFF,.,TRBV7-9,TRBJ2-1,.
TGTGCCAGCAGTTACAAGGCAGGGAGAGACTATGGCTACACCTTC,CASSYKAGRDYGYTF,.,TRBV6-2/TRBV6-3,TRBJ1-2,few
TGTGCCATCAGTGTGCCGGGAGGTGAGCAGTTCTTC,CAISVPGGEQFF,TRBD2,TRBV10-3,TRBJ2-1,.
TGTGCCATCAGTGAGTCGTCTAGCGGGAGATCCTACAATGAGCAGTTCTTC,CAISESSSGRSYNEQFF,TRBD2,TRBV10-3,TRBJ2-1,.
TGCAGTGCTAGGGAAACCGGGACAGGGTTTCAGCCCCAGCATTTT,CSARETGTGFQPQHF,TRBD1,TRBV20-1,TRBJ1-5,.
TGCAGCGTTGACAGGGGCCTAGGAGAGCAGTACTTC,CSVDRGLGEQYF,.,TRBV29-1,TRBJ2-7,few